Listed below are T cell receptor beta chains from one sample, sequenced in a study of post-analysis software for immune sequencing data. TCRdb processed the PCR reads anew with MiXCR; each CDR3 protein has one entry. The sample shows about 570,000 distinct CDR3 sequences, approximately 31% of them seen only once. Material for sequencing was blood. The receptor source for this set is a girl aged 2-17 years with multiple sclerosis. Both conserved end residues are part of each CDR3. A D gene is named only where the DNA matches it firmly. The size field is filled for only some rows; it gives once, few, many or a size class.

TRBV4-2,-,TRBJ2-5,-,TGTGCCAGCAGCCAAGAAGACGGGGGGCCCCGAGAGACCCAGTACTTC,CASSQEDGGPRETQYF
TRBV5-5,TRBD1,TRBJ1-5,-,TGTGCCAGCAGTGATACGCCAGGGGGCTATAGCAATCAGCCCCAGCATTTT,CASSDTPGGYSNQPQHF
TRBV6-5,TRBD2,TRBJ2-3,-,TGTGCCAGCAGTTACTCGGCTAGCGGGGGGGGCACAGATACGCAGTATTTT,CASSYSASGGGTDTQYF
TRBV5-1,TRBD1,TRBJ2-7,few,TGCGCCAGCAGCTTAGGGACAGGGAGGGATGAGCAGTACTTC,CASSLGTGRDEQYF
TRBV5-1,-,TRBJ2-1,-,TGCGCCAGCAGCTTGGCCCGGGGGCGGGATGAGCAGTTCTTC,CASSLARGRDEQFF
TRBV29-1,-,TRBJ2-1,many,TGCAGCGTTGGGTTAGGAGGGGCTTACAATGAGCAGTTCTTC,CSVGLGGAYNEQFF
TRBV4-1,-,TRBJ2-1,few,TGCGCCAGCAGCCAAGAGCTCGGGAGTCCCAATGAGCAGTTCTTC,CASSQELGSPNEQFF
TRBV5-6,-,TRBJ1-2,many,TGTGCCAGCAGCTTGGCCGCAGTAGTGGGGCCAGGTGGCTACACCTTC,CASSLAAVVGPGGYTF
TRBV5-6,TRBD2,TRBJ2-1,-,TGTGCCAGCAGCTCGGCCACTCGCGGGGGGGCGGACAATGAGCAGTTCTTC,CASSSATRGGADNEQFF
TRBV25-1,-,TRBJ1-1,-,TGTGCCAGCAGTGAATGGGGGGGAGGGGCAGGGTGGACTGAAGCTTTCTTT,CASSEWGGGAGWTEAFF
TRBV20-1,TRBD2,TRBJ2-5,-,TGCAGCGGGACAAGGGTCGCGGGGGGCCTGACTGGGGCCCAAGAGACCCAGTACTTC,CSGTRVAGGLTGAQETQYF
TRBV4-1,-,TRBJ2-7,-,TGCGCCAGCAGCCAAGGCATGGGGTTCTCCTACAATGAGCAGTACTTC,CASSQGMGFSYNEQYF
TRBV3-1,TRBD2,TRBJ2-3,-,TGTGCCAGCAGCCAGGCCGGGACTAGCTCCACAGATACGCAGTATTTT,CASSQAGTSSTDTQYF
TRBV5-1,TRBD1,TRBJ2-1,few,TGCGCCAGCAGCTTGTCGGGACAGAACAATGAGCAGTTCTTC,CASSLSGQNNEQFF
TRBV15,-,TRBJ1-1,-,TGTGCCACCAGCCCCCGGGACACTGAAGCTTTCTTT,CATSPRDTEAFF
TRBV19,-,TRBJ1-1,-,TGTGCCAGTACCCCGGGCTGGGCGGAGGCTGAAGCTTTCTTT,CASTPGWAEAEAFF
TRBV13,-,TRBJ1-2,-,TGTGCCAGCAGCTATCGAGGGAGAGACTATGGCTACACCTTC,CASSYRGRDYGYTF
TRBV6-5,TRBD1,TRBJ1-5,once,TGTGCCAGCTCGGACAGGGGGGCGCAGCCCCAGCATTTT,CASSDRGAQPQHF
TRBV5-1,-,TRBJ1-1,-,TGCGCCAGCAGCTCCCTAATCCAAATGAACACTGAAGCTTTCTTT,CASSSLIQMNTEAFF
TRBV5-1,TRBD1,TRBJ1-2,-,TGCGCCAGCAGCCCGGGACAGGTCATCTATGGCTGCACCTTC,CASSPGQVIYGCTF
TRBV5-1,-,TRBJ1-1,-,TGCGCCAGCAGCCTCTCCTCCTTGGGCCGGGCAACTAGGAACACTGAAGCTTTCTTT,CASSLSSLGRATRNTEAFF
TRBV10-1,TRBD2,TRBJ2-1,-,TGCGCCAGCAGTCCTACCGGGACTAGCGGGGGGATCTACAATGAGCAGTTCTTC,CASSPTGTSGGIYNEQFF
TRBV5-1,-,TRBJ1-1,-,TGCGCCAGCAGCTTGGAGGGACTGATTATGAACACTGAAGCTTTCTTT,CASSLEGLIMNTEAFF
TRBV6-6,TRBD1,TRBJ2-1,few,TGTGCCAGCAGCGACCCACCGGGACAGGGGAAGCATGAGCAGTTCTTC,CASSDPPGQGKHEQFF
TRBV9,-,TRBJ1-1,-,TGTGCCAGCAGCGTAGTGTCAGGGCAGGAAGCTTTCTTT,CASSVVSGQEAFF
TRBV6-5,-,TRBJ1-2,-,TGTGCCAGCGCCCCGCAGAGATCCTATGGCTACACCTTC,CASAPQRSYGYTF
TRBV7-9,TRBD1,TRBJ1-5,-,TGTGCCAGCAGCTTCGCCGGGACAGGGCTCGGTCAGCCCCAGCATTTT,CASSFAGTGLGQPQHF
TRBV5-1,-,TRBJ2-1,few,TGCGCCAGCAGCTCACAGGGAGAAGAGCAGTTCTTC,CASSSQGEEQFF
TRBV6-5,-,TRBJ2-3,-,TGTGCCAGCAGTTACTTCGGGGCCCTCACAGATACGCAGTATTTT,CASSYFGALTDTQYF
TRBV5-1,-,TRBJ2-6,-,TGCGCCAGCGGCCGTGGGGAGTATTCTGGGGCCAACGTCCTGACTTTC,CASGRGEYSGANVLTF
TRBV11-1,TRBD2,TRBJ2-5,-,TGTGCCAGCAGCTCCGGACTAGCGGGGGGCTCACCTGAGGAGACCCAGTACTTC,CASSSGLAGGSPEETQYF
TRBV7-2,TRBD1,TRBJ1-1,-,TGTGCCAGCAGAGCTAGGGGGACAGAGATCCACACTGAAGCTTTCTTT,CASRARGTEIHTEAFF
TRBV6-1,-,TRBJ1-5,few,TGTGCCAGCAGTGAAGGGGGATGGCCCCAGCATTTT,CASSEGGWPQHF
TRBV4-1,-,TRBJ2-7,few,TGCGCCAGCAGCCAAGAGCCAGGGGGGACCTACGAGCAGTACTTC,CASSQEPGGTYEQYF
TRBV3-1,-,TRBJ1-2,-,TGTGTCAGCAGTCGACACAACCGGGACTATGGCTACACCTTC,CVSSRHNRDYGYTF
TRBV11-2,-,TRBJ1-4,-,TGTGCCAGCAGGACACCGGGAAGGGCTAATGAAAAACTGTTTTTT,CASRTPGRANEKLFF